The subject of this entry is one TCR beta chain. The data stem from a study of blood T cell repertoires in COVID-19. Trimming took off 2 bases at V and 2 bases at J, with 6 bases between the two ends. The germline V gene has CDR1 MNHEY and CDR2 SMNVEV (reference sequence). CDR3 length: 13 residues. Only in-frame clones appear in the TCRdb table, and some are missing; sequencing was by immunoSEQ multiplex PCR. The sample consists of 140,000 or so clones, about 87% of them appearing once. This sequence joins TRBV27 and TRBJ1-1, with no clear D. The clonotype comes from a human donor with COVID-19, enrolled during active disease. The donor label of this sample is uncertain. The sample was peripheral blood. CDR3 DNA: TGTGCCAGCAGTTTAGGGCAAAACACTGAAGCTTTCTTT. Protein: CASSLGQNTEAFF.